This T cell receptor beta chain was retrieved from a study of T cells in Graves' hyperthyroidism and ophthalmopathy. Looking at the study overall: Sampling of peripheral blood happened at initial diagnosis, prior to any treatment.

The source material, RNA transcripts, was used to amplify TCR beta CDR3 regions. Carried out on the TCR CDR3, a first-round RT-PCR used the HTBI primer set. TCRdb reprocessed the multiplex PCR reads with MiXCR, giving one entry per CDR3 protein. The sample carries roughly 380,000 distinct CDR3 sequences, around 13% recorded once. Study conclusions and caveats: Peripheral blood also featured most of the thyroid clonotypes expanded above 0.001.

Remarks on this clonotype: Its matching antigen is unknown. One junction end does not reproduce the germline sequence, and a read error may be involved.

The germline CDR1 and CDR2 sequences are DFQATT and SNEGSKA (reference sequence). The CDR3 contains 18 residues. Orbital computed tomography and thyroid ultrasound, together with serum TRAb and thyroxine and clinical symptoms, were used for diagnoses. Cells are PBMCs isolated from roughly 9.3 ml of fresh blood. Sequences were obtained from blood. This clonotype was sampled from a woman in her sixties with Graves' hyperthyroidism. The chain links TRBV20-1 to TRBJ2-4, with 12 bases that match TRBD2. The CDR3, as DNA: TGCAGTGCTAGAGCGGGGCTAGCGGGAGGGCCGGCCAAAAACATTCAGCACTTC. It specifies CSARAGLAGGPAKNIQHF.